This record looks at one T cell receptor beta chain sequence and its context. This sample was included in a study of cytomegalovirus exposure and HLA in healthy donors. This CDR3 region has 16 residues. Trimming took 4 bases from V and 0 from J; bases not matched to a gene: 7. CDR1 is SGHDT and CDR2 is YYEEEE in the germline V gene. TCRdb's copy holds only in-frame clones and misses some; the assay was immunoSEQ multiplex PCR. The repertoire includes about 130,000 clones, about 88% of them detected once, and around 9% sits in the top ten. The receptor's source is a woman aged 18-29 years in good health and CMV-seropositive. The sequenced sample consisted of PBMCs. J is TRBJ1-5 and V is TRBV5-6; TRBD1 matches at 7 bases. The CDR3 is CASSMIGQDSNQPQHF. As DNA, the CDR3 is TGTGCCAGCAGCATGATCGGACAGGATAGCAATCAGCCCCAGCATTTT.